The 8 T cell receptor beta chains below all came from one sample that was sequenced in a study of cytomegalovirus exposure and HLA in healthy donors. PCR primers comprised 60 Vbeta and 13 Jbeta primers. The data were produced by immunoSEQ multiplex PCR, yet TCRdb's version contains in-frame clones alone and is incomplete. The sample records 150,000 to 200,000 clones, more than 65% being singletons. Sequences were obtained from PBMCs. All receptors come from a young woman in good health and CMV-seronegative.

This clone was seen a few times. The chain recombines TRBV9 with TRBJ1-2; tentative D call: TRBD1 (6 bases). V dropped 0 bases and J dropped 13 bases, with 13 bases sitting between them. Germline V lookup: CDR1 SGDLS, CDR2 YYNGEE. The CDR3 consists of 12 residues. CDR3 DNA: TGTGCCAGCAGCGTAGCTACAGGACAGTGCACCTTC. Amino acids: CASSVATGQCTF.

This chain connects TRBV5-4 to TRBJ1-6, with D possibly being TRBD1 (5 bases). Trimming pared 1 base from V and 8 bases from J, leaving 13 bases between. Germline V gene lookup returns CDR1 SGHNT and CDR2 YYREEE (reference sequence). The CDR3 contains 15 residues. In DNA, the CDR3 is TGTGCCAGCAGCTTGAAGGGGCCTTCTTATTCACCCCTCCACTTT. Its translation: CASSLKGPSYSPLHF.

The CDR3 region is CATRAGASTDTQYF. The CDR3 DNA follows: TGTGCCACCCGAGCGGGGGCTAGCACAGATACGCAGTATTTT. This chain links TRBV6-1 with TRBJ2-3; 8 bases agree with TRBD2. CDR3 length: 14 amino acids. Germline V lookup: CDR1 MNHNS, CDR2 SASEGT. V trimming: 10 bases; J trimming: 0 bases; junction bases outside the gene matches: 6.

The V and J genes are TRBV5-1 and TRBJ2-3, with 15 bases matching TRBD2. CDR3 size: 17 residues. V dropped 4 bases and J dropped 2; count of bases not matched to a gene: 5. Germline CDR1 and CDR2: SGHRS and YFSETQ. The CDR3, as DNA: TGCGCCAGCAGCGCGGGACTAGCGGGGGGTACCACAGATACGCAGTATTTT. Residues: CASSAGLAGGTTDTQYF.

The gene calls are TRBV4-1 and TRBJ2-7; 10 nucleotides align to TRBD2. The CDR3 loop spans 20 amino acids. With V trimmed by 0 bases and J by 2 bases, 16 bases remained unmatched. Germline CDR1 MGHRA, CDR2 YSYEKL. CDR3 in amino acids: CASSQDIELAGVVTTYEQYF. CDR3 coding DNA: TGCGCCAGCAGCCAAGATATCGAGCTAGCGGGGGTCGTGACCACCTACGAGCAGTACTTC.

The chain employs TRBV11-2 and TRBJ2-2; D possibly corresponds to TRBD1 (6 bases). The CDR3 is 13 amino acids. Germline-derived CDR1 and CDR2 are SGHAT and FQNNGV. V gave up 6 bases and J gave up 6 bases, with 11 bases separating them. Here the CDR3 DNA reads TGTGCCAGCAGAAAACAGGGAGCCGGGGAGCTGTTTTTT. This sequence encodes CASRKQGAGELFF.

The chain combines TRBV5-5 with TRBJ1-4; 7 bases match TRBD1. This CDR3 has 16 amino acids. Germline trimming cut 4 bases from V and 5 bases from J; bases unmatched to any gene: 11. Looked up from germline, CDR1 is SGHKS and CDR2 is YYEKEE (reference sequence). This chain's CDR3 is CASSPYQGQENEKLFF. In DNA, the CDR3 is TGTGCCAGCAGCCCATATCAAGGACAGGAGAATGAAAAACTGTTTTTT. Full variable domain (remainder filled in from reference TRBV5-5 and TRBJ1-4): DAGVTQSPTHLIKTRGQQVTLRCSPISGHKSVSWYQQVLGQGPQFIFQYYEKEERGRGNFPDRFSARQFPNYSSELNVNALLLGDSALYLCASSPYQGQENEKLFFGSGTQLSVL.

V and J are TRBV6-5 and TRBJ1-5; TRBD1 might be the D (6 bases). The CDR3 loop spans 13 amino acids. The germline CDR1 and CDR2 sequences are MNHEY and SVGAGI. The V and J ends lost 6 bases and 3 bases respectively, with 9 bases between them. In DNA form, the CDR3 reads TGTGCCAGCAGGGGACACCACAATCAGCCCCAGCATTTT. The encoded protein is CASRGHHNQPQHF.